The text below deals with one T cell receptor (beta chain). Assay: immunoSEQ multiplex PCR; the TCRdb copy retains only in-frame clones and omits some. The sample lists around 6,400 clones, about a quarter seen once, with 4% to 5% in the top ten. These data belong to a study of graft-versus-host responses after intestinal transplantation. The V gene's germline CDR1 is SGHTA and CDR2 FQGTGA. V trimming: 8 bases; J trimming: 1 base; junction bases outside the gene matches: 4. The CDR3 is 13 amino acids. The rearrangement joins TRBV7-3 to TRBJ1-1; 7 bases match TRBD1. The sample consisted of alloreactive CD4+ T cells from a mixed lymphocyte reaction culture, taken before intestinal transplant. Sample subset: CFSE-low proliferating T cells sorted from roughly six-day pre-transplant mixed lymphocyte reaction (GvH or HvG direction). The sequence was collected from a human patient who received an intestinal transplant. DNA for the CDR3: TGTGCCAGCGGAGAGGGGGCGAACACTGAAGCTTTCTTT. It codes for CASGEGANTEAFF. The full variable domain, its missing parts supplied by reference TRBV7-3 and TRBJ1-1, is GAGVSQTPSNKVTEKGKYVELRCDPISGHTALYWYRQSLGQGPEFLIYFQGTGAADDSGLPNDRFFAVRPEGSVSTLKIQRTERGDSAVYLCASGEGANTEAFFGQGTRLTVV.